This T cell receptor (beta chain) derives from a study of neoadjuvant anti-PD-1 for oral cavity cancer. Findings and caveats of the study: Pretreatment Treg/Th17 ratio correlated inversely with post-treatment tumor clonality.

TCRdb's copy holds only in-frame clones and misses some; the assay was immunoSEQ multiplex PCR. This sample has some 31,000 clones, with around four fifths found just once. Time point noted: after neoadjuvant nivolumab, at surgical resection. Details on this clone: Antigen unknown.

Germline V CDR1 and CDR2: ENHRY, SYGVKD. The CDR3 extends over 14 amino acids. V was clipped by 10 bases and J by 0 bases, with 15 bases between them. The receptor's source is a person aged 40 to 85 with oral cavity squamous cell carcinoma. The sequencing here drew on PBMCs, taken after nivolumab (anti-PD-1) treatment. This chain joins TRBV10-3 and TRBJ2-5, with a possible D match to TRBD1 (6 bases). The CDR3 reads CATTPYRDQETQYF. CDR3 nucleotide sequence: TGTGCCACGACCCCATACAGGGACCAAGAGACCCAGTACTTC.